This T cell receptor (beta chain) was captured in a study of CD8+ T cells in alopecia areata. Looking at the study overall: Patients received oral tofacitinib, 5 to 10 mg twice daily, for moderate-to-severe alopecia areata. The study gave tofacitinib for 6 to 18 months, then 6 months off drug.

Extraction and reverse transcription of RNA yielded cDNA as the sequencing template. Clones were sequenced by immunoSEQ multiplex PCR, and TCRdb holds only the in-frame ones, with some missing. The data show some 170,000 clones, about 63% seen once. CDR1 and CDR2 (germline): GTSNPN, SVGIG (reference sequence). The V segment lost 3 bases and the J segment 7 bases; nucleotides outside the gene matches: 9. This CDR3 is built from 15 residues. This TCR was sampled from a human donor with alopecia areata. This chain connects TRBV30 to TRBJ1-6, with TRBD1 matching over 7 bases. The source was CD4+ T cells sorted from blood, collected at week 0. The CDR3 DNA reads TGTGCCTGGAGCCCCGGACAGGCTCTAAATTCACCCCTCCACTTT. This gives the protein CAWSPGQALNSPLHF.